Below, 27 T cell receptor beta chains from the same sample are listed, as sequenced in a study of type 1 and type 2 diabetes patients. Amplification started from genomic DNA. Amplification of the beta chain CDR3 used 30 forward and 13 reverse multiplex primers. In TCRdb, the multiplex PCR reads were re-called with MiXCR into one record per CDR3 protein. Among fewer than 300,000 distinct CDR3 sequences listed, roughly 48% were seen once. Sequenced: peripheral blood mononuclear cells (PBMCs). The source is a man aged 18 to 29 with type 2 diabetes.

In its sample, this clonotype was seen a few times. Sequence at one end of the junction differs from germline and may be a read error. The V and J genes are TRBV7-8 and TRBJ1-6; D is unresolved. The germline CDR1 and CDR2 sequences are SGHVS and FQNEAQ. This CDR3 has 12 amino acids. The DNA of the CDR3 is TGTGCCAGCAGCTCCTACAATTCACCCCTCCACTTT. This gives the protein CASSSYNSPLHF.

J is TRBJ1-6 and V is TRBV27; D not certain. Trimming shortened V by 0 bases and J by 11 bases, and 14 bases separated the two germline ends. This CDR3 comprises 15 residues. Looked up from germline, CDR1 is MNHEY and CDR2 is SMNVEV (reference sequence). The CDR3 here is CASSLSGPPGPPLHF. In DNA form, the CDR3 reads TGTGCCAGCAGTTTATCGGGCCCGCCCGGGCCACCCCTCCACTTT.

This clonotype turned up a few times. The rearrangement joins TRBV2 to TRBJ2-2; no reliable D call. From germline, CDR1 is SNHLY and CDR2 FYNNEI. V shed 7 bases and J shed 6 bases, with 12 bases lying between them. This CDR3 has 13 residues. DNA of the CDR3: TGTGCCAGCACCCTAGATTATTCCGGGGAGCTGTTTTTT. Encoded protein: CASTLDYSGELFF.

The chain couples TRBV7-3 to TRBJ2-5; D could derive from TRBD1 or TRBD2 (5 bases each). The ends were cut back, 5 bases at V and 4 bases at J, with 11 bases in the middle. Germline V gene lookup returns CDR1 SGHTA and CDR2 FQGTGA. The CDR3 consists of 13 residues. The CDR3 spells CASSPIGGETQYF. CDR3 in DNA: TGTGCCAGCAGCCCCATTGGGGGAGAGACCCAGTACTTC.

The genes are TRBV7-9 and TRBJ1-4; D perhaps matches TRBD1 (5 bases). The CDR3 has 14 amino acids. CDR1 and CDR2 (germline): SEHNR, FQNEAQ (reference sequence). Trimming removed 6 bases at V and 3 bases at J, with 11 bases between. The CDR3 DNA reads TGTGCCAGCAGGGGAAGGGGAGCTAATGAAAAACTGTTTTTT. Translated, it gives CASRGRGANEKLFF.

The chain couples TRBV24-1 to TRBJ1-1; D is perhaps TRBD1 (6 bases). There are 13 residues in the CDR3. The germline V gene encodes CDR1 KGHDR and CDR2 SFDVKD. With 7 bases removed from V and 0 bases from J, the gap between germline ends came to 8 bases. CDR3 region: CATRDRLNTEAFF. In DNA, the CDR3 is TGTGCCACCAGGGACAGATTGAACACTGAAGCTTTCTTT.

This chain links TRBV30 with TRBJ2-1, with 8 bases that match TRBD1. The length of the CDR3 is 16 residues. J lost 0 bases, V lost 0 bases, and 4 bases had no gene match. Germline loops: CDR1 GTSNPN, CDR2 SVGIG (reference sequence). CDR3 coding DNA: TGTGCCTGGAGTGTTCCAGGACAGGGCTCCTACAATGAGCAGTTCTTC. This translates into CAWSVPGQGSYNEQFF.

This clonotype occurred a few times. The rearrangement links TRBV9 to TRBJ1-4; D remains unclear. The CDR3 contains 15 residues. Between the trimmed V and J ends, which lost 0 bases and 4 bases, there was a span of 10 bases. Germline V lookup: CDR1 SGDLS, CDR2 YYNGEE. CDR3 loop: CASSVGNGNNEKLFF. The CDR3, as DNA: TGTGCCAGCAGCGTAGGAAACGGCAATAATGAAAAACTGTTTTTT.

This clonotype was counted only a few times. The CDR3 nucleotides are TGTGCCAGCAGCCCACACTCAGTGACCGGGGAGCTGTTTTTT. It encodes CASSPHSVTGELFF. The chain combines TRBV7-2 with TRBJ2-2; D ambiguous. V was clipped by 5 bases and J by 5 bases, with 12 bases between them. This CDR3 has 14 residues. Germline lookup yields CDR1 SGHTA and CDR2 FQGNSA.

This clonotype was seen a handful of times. The CDR3 here is CASSILWPGTDSNLVYGYTF. In nucleotides, the CDR3 is TGTGCCAGTAGTATACTCTGGCCCGGGACAGACTCTAACCTCGTCTATGGCTACACCTTC. The chain uses TRBV19 and TRBJ1-2, with 7 positions matching TRBD1. V lost 2 bases to trimming and J lost 4 bases; unmatched junction nucleotides: 22. The CDR3 loop spans 20 amino acids. CDR1 and CDR2 (germline): LNHDA, SQIVND (reference sequence).

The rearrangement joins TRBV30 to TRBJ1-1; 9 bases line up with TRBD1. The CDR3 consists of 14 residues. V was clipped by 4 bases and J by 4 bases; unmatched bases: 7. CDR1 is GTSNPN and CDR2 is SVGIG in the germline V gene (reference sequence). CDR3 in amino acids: CAWIPWDRATEAFF. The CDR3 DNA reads TGTGCCTGGATTCCCTGGGACAGGGCCACTGAAGCTTTCTTT.

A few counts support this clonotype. The CDR3 bases are TGCAGTGCTGTCCGGGACAGCTACAATGAGCAGTTCTTC. It encodes CSAVRDSYNEQFF. The chain joins TRBV20-1 to TRBJ2-1; TRBD1 matches at 7 bases. CDR1 is DFQATT and CDR2 is SNEGSKA in the germline V gene (reference sequence). Trimming took 5 bases from V and 3 from J; bases not matched to a gene: 4. This CDR3 has 13 amino acids.

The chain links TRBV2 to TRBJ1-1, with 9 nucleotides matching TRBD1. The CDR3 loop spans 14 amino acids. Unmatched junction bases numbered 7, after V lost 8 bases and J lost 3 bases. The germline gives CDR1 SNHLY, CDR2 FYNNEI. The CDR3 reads CASRYRDRDTEAFF. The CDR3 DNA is TGTGCCAGCCGGTACCGGGACAGGGACACTGAAGCTTTCTTT.

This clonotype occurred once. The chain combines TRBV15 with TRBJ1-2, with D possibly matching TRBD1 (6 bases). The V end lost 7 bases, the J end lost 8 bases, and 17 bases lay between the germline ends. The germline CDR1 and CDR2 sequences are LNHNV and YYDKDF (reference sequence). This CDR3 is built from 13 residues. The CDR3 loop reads CATIQSQGQGYTF. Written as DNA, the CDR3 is TGTGCCACCATCCAAAGTCAGGGGCAGGGCTACACCTTC.

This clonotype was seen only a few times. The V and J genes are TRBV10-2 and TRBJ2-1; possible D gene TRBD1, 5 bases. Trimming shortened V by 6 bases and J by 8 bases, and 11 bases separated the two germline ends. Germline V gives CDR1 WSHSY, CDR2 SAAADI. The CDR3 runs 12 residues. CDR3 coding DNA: TGCGCCAGCAGGGGGAAAGGGGATGAGCAGTTCTTC. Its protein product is CASRGKGDEQFF.

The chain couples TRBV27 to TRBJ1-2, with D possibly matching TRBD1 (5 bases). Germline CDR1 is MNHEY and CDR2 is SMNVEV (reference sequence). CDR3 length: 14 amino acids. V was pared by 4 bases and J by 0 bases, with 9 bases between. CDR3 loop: CASSWGRANYGYTF. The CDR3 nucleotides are TGTGCCAGCAGTTGGGGGAGGGCTAACTATGGCTACACCTTC.

DNA of the CDR3: TGCAGTGCTAGCTTACTAGCGGGAGTCAATGAGCAGTTCTTC. Translated: CSASLLAGVNEQFF. This chain links TRBV20-1 with TRBJ2-1, with 11 bases fitting TRBD2. This CDR3 comprises 14 residues. Germline lookup yields CDR1 DFQATT and CDR2 SNEGSKA (reference sequence). The J segment lost 6 bases and the V segment lost 3 bases, leaving 4 bases of the junction unmatched.

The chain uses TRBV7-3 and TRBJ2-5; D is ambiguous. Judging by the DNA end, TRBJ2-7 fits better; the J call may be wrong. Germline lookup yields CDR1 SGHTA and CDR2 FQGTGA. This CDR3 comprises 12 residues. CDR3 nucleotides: TGTGCCAGCAGCGGGCGTCTCTACGAGCAGTACTTC. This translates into CASSGRLYEQYF.

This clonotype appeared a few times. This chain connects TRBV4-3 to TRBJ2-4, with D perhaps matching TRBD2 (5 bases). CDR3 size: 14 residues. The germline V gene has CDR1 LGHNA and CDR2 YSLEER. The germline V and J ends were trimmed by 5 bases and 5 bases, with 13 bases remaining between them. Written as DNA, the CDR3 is TGCGCCAGCAGCAGTGGAACTAGTGAAAACATTCAGTACTTC. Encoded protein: CASSSGTSENIQYF.

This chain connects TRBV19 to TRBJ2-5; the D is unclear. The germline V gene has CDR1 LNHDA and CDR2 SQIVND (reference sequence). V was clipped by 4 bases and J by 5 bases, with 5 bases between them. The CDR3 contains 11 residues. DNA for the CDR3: TGTGCCAGTAGTAATTTGGAGACCCAGTACTTC. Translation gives CASSNLETQYF.

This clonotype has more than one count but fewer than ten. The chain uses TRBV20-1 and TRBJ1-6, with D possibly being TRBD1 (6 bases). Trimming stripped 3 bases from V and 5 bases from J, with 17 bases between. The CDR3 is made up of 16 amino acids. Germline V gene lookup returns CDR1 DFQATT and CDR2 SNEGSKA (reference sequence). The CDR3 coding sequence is TGCAGTGCTAGCCCGCCGCGGGGGCGGGATAATTCACCCCTCCACTTT. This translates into CSASPPRGRDNSPLHF.

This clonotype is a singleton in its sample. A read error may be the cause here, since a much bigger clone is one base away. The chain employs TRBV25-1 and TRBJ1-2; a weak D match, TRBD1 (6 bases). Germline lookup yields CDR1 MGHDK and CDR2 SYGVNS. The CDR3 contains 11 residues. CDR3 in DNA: TGTGCCACCAGTAAGGGGGGTGGCTACACCTTC. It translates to CATSKGGGYTF.

Here the CDR3 reads CASSQTSSYEQYF. In DNA form, the CDR3 reads TGTGCCAGCTCACAGACGAGTTCCTACGAGCAGTACTTC. The V call is TRBV18, the J call TRBJ2-7, with unresolved D. Germline lookup yields CDR1 KGHSH and CDR2 LQKENI. The ends were cut back, 4 bases at V and 1 base at J, with 8 bases in the middle. The CDR3 has 13 residues.

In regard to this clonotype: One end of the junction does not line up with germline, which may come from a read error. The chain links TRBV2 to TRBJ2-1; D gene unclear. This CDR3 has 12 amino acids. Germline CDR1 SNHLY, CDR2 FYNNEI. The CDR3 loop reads CASSDPWNGQFF. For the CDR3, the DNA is TGTGCCAGCAGTGACCCATGGAATGGGCAGTTCTTC.

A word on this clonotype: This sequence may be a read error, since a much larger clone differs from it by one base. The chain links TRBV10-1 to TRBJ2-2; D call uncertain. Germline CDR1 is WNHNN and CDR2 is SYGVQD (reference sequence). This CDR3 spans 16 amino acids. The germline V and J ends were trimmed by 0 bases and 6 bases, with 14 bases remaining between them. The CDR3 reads CASSESSPLGSGELFF. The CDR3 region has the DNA TGCGCCAGCAGTGAGTCATCGCCTCTTGGGTCCGGGGAGCTGTTTTTT.

CDR3 nucleotide sequence: TGCAGTGCTAGAGTGAGAGGGAGGGGTGAGCAGTTCTTC. It translates to CSARVRGRGEQFF. The chain combines TRBV20-1 with TRBJ2-1; 7 nucleotides line up with TRBD2. V trimming: 1 base; J trimming: 9 bases; junction bases outside the gene matches: 6. CDR1 and CDR2 (germline): DFQATT, SNEGSKA (reference sequence). The CDR3 runs to 13 residues.

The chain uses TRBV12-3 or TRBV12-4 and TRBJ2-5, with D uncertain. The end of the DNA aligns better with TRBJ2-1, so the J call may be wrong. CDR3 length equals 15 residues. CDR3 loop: CASSPISASTNEQFF. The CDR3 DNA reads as TGTGCCAGCAGCCCCATCAGCGCCTCAACCAATGAGCAGTTCTTC.